This paragraph reports one T cell receptor beta chain. Its antigen remains unidentified. The sample comes from a study of response to subunit inactivated influenza vaccine. TCRdb re-analysed the RT-PCR reads in MiXCR, keeping a single row per CDR3 protein. The repertoire holds hundreds of thousands of distinct CDR3 sequences, with more than 15% as singletons. Study results and caveats: There was a suggestion from the authors that each seasonal influenza vaccination recruits few new T cells.

V dropped 4 bases and J dropped 7 bases, with 13 bases sitting between them. The CDR3 is made up of 14 amino acids. Germline V gene sequence: CDR1 MGHRA, CDR2 YSYEKL. The sequenced sample was CD4+ T cells sorted from PBMCs, obtained less than 25 months after vaccination. The source of this sequence is a man in his fifties or sixties who received an inactivated influenza vaccine. The chain carries TRBV4-1 and TRBJ1-4; D unresolved. DNA of the CDR3: TGCGCCAGCAGCCCCCGACCCCCGTTTGAAAAACTGTTTTTT. Its translation: CASSPRPPFEKLFF.